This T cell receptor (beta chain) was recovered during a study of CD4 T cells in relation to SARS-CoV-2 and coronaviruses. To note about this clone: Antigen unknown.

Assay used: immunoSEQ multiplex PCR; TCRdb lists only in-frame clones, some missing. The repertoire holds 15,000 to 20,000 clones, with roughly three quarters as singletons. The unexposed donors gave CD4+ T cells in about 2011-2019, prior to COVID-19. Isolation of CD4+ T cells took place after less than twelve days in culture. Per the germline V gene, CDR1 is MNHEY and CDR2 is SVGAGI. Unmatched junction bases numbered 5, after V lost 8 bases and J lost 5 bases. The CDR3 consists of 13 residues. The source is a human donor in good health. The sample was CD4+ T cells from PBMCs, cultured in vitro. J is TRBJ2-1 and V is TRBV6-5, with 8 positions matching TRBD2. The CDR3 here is CASGERENNEQFF. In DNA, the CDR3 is TGTGCCAGCGGCGAGCGGGAGAACAATGAGCAGTTCTTC.